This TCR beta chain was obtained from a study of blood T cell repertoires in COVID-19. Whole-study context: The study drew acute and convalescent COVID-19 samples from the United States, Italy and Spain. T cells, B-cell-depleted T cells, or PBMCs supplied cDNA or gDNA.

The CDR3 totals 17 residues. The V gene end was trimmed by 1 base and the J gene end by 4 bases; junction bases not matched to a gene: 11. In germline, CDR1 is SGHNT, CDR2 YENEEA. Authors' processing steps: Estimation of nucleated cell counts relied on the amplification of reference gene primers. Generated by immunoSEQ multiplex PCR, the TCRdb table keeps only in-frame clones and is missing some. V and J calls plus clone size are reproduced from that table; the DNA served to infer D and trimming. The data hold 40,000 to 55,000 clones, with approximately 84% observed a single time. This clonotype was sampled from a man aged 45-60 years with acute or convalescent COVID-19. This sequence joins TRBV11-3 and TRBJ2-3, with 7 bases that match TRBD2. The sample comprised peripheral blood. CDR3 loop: CASSLGVGAGVPDTQYF. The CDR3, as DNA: TGTGCCAGCAGCTTAGGAGTCGGGGCGGGAGTCCCAGATACGCAGTATTTT. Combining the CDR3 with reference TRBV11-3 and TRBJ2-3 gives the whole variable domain EAGVVQSPRYKIIEKKQPVAFWCNPISGHNTLYWYLQNLGQGPELLIRYENEEAVDDSQLPKDRFSAERLKGVDSTLKIQPAELGDSAVYLCASSLGVGAGVPDTQYFGPGTRLTVL.